Listed below are T cell receptor beta chains from one sample, sequenced in a study of CD8 T cells in Susac syndrome. TCRdb re-analysed the immunoSEQ multiplex PCR reads in MiXCR, keeping a single row per CDR3 protein. The sample has 80,000 or so distinct CDR3 sequences, approximately 94% seen once. Specimen: CD4+ T cells from PBMCs. Source of these receptors: a human donor with Susac syndrome. The conserved cysteine and the conserved F or W are not part of the CDR3 here.

v_gene | CDR3aa
TRBV28 | ASSLWGQSNEKLF
TRBV20-1 | SARRQNEKLF
TRBV7-9 | ASSLGGIQETQY
TRBV4-1 | ASSQDGAGQRETQY
TRBV24-1 | ATSAPGQSYDEQF
TRBV7-2 | ASSFGRAYEQY
TRBV7-9 | ASTRQGGNEKLF
TRBV7-9 | ASSLGSSGSSTDTQY
TRBV20-1 | SAGSPRVSSTDTQY
TRBV20-1 | SASSSGTYTDTQY
TRBV20-1 | SARDRVADLQETQY
TRBV19 | ASSPALAHNEQF
TRBV7-2 | ASSWSQFASGRRNNEQF
TRBV9 | ASSVELETQY
TRBV20-1 | SASKRNFYEQY
TRBV3-1 | ASSQQRKKQY
TRBV18 | ASSPGPTPSYEQY
TRBV28 | ASSLQRAGGVGEQF
TRBV7-9 | ASSRTDNEQF
TRBV20-1 | SAKKTRTGPNQPQH
TRBV29-1 | SVFLLWGEQF
TRBV20-1 | SAPVRAADTQY
TRBV18 | ASSLNRGQETQY
TRBV5-1 | ATSGSNKTSGSTSLDEQF
TRBV20-1 | SGGYTSNQPQH
TRBV6-1 | ASRYGLEGGNEQF
TRBV7-2 | ASSSDRGDNEQF
TRBV25-1 | ASSAGGPQH
TRBV6-2/TRBV6-3 | ASGLLRGEF
TRBV15 | ATSYRLAGGAADTQY
TRBV25-1 | ASSSLGNTIY
TRBV20-1 | SASNPGGRTDTQY
TRBV11-1 | ASSAGTVAYEQY
TRBV7-9 | ASSLQDGQGSGANVLT
TRBV2 | ASRGTGGGEQY
TRBV7-2 | ASSQTSGMVQF
TRBV5-1 | ASSRSGSSGETQY
TRBV13 | ASSQKGGYEQY
TRBV5-6 | ASSLNGGAF
TRBV6-1 | ASSRDRGFLSGNTIY
TRBV9 | ASSVAYEASYNEQF
TRBV20-1 | SADPGTGPYGYT
TRBV25-1 | ASSEQSSENTIY
TRBV14 | ASSQLRHQAYNEQF
TRBV7-2 | ASSTDFGETQY
TRBV11-2 | ASSRLEKLF
TRBV18 | ASSPGTGYNEQF
TRBV5-6 | ASSLFLAVLYNEQF
TRBV29-1 | SVLAGVPSYNEQF
TRBV7-2 | ASSLDLGPQH